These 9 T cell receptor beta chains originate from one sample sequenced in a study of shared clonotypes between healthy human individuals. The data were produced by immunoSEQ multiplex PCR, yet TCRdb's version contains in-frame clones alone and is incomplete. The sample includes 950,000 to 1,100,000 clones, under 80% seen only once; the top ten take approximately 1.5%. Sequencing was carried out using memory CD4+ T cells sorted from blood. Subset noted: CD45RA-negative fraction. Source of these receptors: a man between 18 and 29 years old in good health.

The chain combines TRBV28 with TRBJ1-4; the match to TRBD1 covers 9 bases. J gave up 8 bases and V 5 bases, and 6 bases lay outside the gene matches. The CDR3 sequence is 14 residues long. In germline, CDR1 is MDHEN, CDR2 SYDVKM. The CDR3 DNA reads TGTGCCAGCAGTCCGGGACAGGGACCGGAAAAACTGTTTTTT. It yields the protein CASSPGQGPEKLFF.

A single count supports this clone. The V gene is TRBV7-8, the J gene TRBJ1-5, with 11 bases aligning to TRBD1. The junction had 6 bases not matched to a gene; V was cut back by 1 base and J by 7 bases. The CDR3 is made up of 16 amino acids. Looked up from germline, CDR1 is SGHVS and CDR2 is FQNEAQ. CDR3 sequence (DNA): TGTGCCAGCAGCTTAGATGGACAGGGGGCTTGGCAGCCCCAGCATTTT. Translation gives CASSLDGQGAWQPQHF.

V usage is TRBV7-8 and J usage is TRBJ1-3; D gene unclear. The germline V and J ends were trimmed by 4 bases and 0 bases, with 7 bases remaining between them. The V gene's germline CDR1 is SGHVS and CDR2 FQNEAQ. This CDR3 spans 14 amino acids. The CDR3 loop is CASSSNPSGNTIYF. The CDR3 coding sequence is TGTGCCAGCAGCTCAAATCCCTCTGGAAACACCATATATTTT.

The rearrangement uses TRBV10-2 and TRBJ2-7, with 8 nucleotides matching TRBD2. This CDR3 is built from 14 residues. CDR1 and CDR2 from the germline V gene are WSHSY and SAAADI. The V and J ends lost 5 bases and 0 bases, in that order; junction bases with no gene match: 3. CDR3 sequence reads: CASSLGGGSYEQYF. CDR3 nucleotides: TGCGCCAGCAGTCTCGGGGGGGGCTCCTACGAGCAGTACTTC.

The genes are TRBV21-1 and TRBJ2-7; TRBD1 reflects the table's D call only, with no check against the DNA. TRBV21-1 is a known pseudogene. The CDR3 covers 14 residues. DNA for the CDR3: TGTGCCAGCAGCAAGGGAAGACAGGGGCTCGAGCAGTACTTC. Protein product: CASSKGRQGLEQYF.

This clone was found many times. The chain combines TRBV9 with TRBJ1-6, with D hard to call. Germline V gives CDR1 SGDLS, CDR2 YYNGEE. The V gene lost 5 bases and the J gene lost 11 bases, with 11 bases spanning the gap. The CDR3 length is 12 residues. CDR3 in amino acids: CASSLGAPPLHF. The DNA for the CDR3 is TGTGCCAGCAGTTTGGGCGCCCCACCCCTCCACTTT.

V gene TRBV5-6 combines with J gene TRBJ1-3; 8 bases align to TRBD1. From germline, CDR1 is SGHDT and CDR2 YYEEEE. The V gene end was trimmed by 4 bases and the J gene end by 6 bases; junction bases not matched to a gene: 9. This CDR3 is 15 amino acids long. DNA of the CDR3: TGTGCCAGCAGCCCTGACGGGACAGGTTTAAACACCATATATTTT. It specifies CASSPDGTGLNTIYF.

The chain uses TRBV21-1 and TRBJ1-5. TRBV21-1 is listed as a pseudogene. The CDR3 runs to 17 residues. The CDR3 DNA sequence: TGTGCCAGCAGCAAAAACGGTAAGGCTTGGCGTAATCAGCCCCAGCATTTT. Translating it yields CASSKNGKAWRNQPQHF.

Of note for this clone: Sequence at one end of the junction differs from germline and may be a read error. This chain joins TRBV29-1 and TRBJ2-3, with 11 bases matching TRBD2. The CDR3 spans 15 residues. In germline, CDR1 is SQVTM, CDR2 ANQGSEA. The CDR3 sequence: CSVSTSGGSTGTQYF. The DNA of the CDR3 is TGCAGCGTTTCCACTAGCGGGGGTAGCACAGGTACGCAGTATTTT.